The rows below give T cell receptor beta chains drawn from one sample of a study of T cells in localized non-small cell lung cancer. The protocol was immunoSEQ multiplex PCR, while the TCRdb copy is restricted to in-frame clones and leaves out a portion. The table includes around 55,000 clones, about 88% detected once. The sequences come from PBMCs, collected before any cancer treatment. The receptor set was obtained from a female donor with stage II lung adenocarcinoma. The CDR3 runs from the conserved cysteine through the conserved F or W. The order of the fields is D gene, clone size, V gene, J gene, CDR3 DNA, CDR3 protein. A D gene is named only where the DNA matches it firmly. Expanded clones are given a class, and other clones once, few, many or no size at all.

TRBD1,NA,TRBV5-6,TRBJ1-6,TGTGCCAGCAGCTGGGGGGACAGGGATCGCTCACCCCTCCACTTT,CASSWGDRDRSPLHF
TRBD1,NA,TRBV19,TRBJ2-7,TGTGCCAGTAGTCTGGGACAGGTGAGCTCCTACGAGCAGTACTTC,CASSLGQVSSYEQYF
NA,NA,TRBV27,TRBJ1-2,TGTGCCAGCAGTACCCGTGCAGACTATGGCTACACCTTC,CASSTRADYGYTF
NA,few,TRBV2,TRBJ1-1,TGTGCCAGCGGAGTGGAGGGAAACACTGAAGCTTTCTTT,CASGVEGNTEAFF
NA,NA,TRBV2,TRBJ2-1,TGTGCCAGCAGACCTACAAACAATGAGCAGTTCTTC,CASRPTNNEQFF
NA,NA,TRBV6-5,TRBJ1-1,TGTGCCAGCAGTGAAGGAATTTCCAGAGAAGCTTTCTTT,CASSEGISREAFF
NA,NA,TRBV19,TRBJ1-1,TGTGCCAGTAGGGTAGGTCCGAACACTGAAGCTTTCTTT,CASRVGPNTEAFF
NA,NA,TRBV15,TRBJ1-3,TGTGCCACCAGCAGAGAACAGTTCTCTGGAAACACCATATATTTT,CATSREQFSGNTIYF
TRBD2,NA,TRBV14,TRBJ2-1,TGTGCCAGCAGCAAATCTAGCGGGGGTTACCCCTACAATGAGCAGTTCTTC,CASSKSSGGYPYNEQFF
NA,NA,TRBV6-6,TRBJ1-1,TGTGCCAGCCGTCCGTCTCCACTGAGGGAAGCTTTCTTT,CASRPSPLREAFF
NA,once,TRBV2,TRBJ2-2,TGTGCCAGCAGTTCAAGGGACTTAAGGGACACCGGGGAGCTGTTTTTT,CASSSRDLRDTGELFF
TRBD2,NA,TRBV5-4,TRBJ2-7,TGTGCCAGCAGCCCCTATCTCGCGGGGGGCTCCTACGAGCAGTACTTC,CASSPYLAGGSYEQYF
NA,once,TRBV7-9,TRBJ2-1,TGTGCCAGCTCGAGCAGCGCGAATGAGCAGTTCTTC,CASSSSANEQFF
TRBD1,NA,TRBV4-2,TRBJ2-7,TGTGCCAGCAGCCAAACGACAGGGGGCGCATACGAGCAGTACTTC,CASSQTTGGAYEQYF
NA,NA,TRBV6-5,TRBJ1-1,NA,CASSSSSRVAEAFF
NA,NA,TRBV7-7,TRBJ1-1,TGTGCCAGCAGCTTAGGGGCGAACACTGAAGCTTTCTTT,CASSLGANTEAFF
NA,NA,TRBV27,TRBJ2-2,TGTGCCAGCTCGCCTTGGTATACAAAGAACACCGGGGAGCTGTTTTTT,CASSPWYTKNTGELFF
TRBD1,once,TRBV6-5,TRBJ2-5,TGTGCCAGCAAGGAGAGGGGGCACCAAGAGACCCAGTACTTC,CASKERGHQETQYF
NA,NA,TRBV27,TRBJ2-1,TGTGCCAGCAGTTTAAAAGGTGTACTTACTTACAATGAGCAGTTCTTC,CASSLKGVLTYNEQFF
TRBD1,NA,TRBV25-1,TRBJ1-4,TGTGCCAGCAGTGGACAGGGGGCGCGGGGTAATGAAAAACTGTTTTTT,CASSGQGARGNEKLFF
NA,few,TRBV2,TRBJ2-7,TGTGCCAGCAGTCCCCTTTTAAGCTCCTACGAGCAGTACTTC,CASSPLLSSYEQYF
NA,NA,TRBV10-1,TRBJ1-2,TGCGCCAGCAGTGAGGCAGGGAGGGAATCGCGCGGCTACACCTTC,CASSEAGRESRGYTF